The T cell receptor beta chain described here comes from a study of T-cell reconstitution after alpha-beta-depleted transplantation in children. Study results and caveats: One year post-transplant, T-cell counts and diversity were largely derived from T cells produced anew.

As for this clonotype: Its antigen is not identified.

TCRbeta library construction was performed incorporating unique molecular identifiers. TCRdb fed the PCR reads into MiXCR, producing one record per CDR3 protein. The repertoire holds 90,000 to 100,000 distinct CDR3 sequences, with 23% as singletons. The starting material was PBMCs, obtained before TCRalphabeta/CD19-depleted stem cell transplant. The clonotype originates from a boy younger than 10 with acute lymphoblastic leukemia, due to receive a stem cell transplant.

The CDR3 loop reads CASNPSELFQETQYF. The CDR3, as DNA: TGCGCCAGCAACCCGTCCGAGTTGTTCCAAGAGACCCAGTACTTC. The chain uses TRBV5-1 and TRBJ2-5; no clear D. The CDR3 runs to 15 residues. Germline values: CDR1 SGHRS, CDR2 YFSETQ. V lost 6 bases to trimming and J lost 1 base, with 16 bases between them.